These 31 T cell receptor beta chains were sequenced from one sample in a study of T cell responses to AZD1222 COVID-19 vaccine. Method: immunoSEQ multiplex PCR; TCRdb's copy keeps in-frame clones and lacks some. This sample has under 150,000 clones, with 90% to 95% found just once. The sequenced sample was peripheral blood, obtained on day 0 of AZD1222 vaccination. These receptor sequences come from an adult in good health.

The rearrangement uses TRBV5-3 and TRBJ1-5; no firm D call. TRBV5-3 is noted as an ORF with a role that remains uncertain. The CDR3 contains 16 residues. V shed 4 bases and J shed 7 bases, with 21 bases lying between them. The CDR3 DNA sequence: TGTGCCAGAAGCCCTTTAGGAGGCGAAGAGGAACAGCCCCAGCATTTT. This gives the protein CARSPLGGEEEQPQHF.

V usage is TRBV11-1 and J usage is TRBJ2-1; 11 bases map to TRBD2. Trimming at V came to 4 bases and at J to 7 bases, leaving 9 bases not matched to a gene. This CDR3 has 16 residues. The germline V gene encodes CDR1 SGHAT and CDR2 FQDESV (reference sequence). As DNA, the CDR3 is TGTGCCAGCAGCTCCCTACTAGCGGGAGTTCGAAATGAGCAGTTCTTC. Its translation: CASSSLLAGVRNEQFF.

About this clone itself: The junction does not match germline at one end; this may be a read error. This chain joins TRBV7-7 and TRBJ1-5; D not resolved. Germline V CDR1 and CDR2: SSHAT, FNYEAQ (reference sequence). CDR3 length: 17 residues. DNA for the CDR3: TGTGCTAGCATCACCTGTGTGGCTTTACATAGCAATCAGCCCCAGCATTTT. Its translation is CASITCVALHSNQPQHF.

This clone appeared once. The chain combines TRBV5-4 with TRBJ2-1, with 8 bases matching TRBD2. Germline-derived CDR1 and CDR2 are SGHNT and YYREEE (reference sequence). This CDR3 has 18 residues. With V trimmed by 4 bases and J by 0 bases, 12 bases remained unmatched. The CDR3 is CASSRGGGSGVSYNEQFF. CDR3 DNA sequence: TGTGCCAGCAGCCGTGGGGGTGGTAGCGGGGTCTCCTACAATGAGCAGTTCTTC.

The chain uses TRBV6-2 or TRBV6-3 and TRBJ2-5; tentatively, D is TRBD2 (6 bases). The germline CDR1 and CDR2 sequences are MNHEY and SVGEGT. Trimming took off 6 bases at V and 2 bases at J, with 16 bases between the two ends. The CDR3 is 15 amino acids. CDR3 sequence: CASSLNLGGQETQYF. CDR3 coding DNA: TGTGCCAGCAGCCTTAACCTGGGGGGTCAAGAGACCCAGTACTTC.

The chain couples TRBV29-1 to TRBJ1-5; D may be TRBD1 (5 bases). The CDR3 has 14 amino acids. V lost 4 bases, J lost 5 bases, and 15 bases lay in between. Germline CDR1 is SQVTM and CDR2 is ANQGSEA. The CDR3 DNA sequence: TGCAGCGTTGGATTTAATGGGGCGGATCAGCCCCAGCATTTT. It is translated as CSVGFNGADQPQHF.

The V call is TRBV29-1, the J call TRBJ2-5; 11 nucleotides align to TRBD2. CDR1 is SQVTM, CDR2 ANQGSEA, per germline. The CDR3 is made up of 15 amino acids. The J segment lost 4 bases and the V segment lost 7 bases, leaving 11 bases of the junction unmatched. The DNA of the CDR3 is TGCAGCGCGGTCGTAGCGGGAGGGCCCCTAGAGACCCAGTACTTC. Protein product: CSAVVAGGPLETQYF.

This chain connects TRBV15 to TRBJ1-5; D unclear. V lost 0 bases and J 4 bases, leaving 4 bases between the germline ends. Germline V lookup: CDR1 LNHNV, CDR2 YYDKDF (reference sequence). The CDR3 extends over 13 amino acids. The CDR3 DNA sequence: TGTGCCACCAGCAGAGATGGGAATCAGCCCCAGCATTTT. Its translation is CATSRDGNQPQHF. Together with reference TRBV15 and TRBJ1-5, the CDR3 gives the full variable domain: DAMVIQNPRYQVTQFGKPVTLSCSQTLNHNVMYWYQQKSSQAPKLLFHYYDKDFNNEADTPDNFQSRRPNTSFCFLDIRSPGLGDTAMYLCATSRDGNQPQHFGDGTRLSIL.

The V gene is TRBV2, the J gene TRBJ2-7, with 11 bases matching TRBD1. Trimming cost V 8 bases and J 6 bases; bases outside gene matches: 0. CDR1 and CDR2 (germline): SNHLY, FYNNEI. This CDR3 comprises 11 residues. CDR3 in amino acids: CASGTGGEQYF. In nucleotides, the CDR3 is TGTGCCAGCGGGACAGGGGGCGAGCAGTACTTC.

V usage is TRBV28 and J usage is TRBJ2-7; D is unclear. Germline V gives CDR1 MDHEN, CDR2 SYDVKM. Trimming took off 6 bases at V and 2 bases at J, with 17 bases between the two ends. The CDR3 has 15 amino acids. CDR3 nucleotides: TGTGCCAGCAGCCTCGGCAGCACCTCAACCTACGAGCAGTACTTC. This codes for CASSLGSTSTYEQYF.

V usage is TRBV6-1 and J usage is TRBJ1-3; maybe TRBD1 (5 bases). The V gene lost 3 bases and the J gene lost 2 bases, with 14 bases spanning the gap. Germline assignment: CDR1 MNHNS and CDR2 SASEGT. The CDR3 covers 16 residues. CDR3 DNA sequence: TGTGCCAGCAGTGATCTAGGGGCCATGACTGGAAACACCATATATTTT. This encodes CASSDLGAMTGNTIYF.

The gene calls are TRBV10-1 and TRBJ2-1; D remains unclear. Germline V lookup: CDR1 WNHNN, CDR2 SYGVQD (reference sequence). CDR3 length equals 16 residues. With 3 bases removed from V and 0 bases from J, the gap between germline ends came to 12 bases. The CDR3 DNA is TGCGCCAGCAGTGAAATAGGGATCTTCTCCTACAATGAGCAGTTCTTC. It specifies CASSEIGIFSYNEQFF.

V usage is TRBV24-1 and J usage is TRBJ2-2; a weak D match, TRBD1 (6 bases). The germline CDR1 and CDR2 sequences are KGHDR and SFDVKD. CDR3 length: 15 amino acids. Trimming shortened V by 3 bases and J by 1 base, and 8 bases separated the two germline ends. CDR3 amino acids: CATSDEQGNTGELFF. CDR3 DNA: TGTGCCACCAGTGATGAACAGGGGAACACCGGGGAGCTGTTTTTT.

The CDR3 DNA follows: TGCGCCAGCAGTCAATCCCCGGGACAGACAAACACTGAAGCTTTCTTT. This encodes CASSQSPGQTNTEAFF. The chain employs TRBV23-1 and TRBJ1-1; 7 bases match TRBD1. TRBV23-1 is reported as an ORF; its role is uncertain. J was trimmed by 2 bases and V by 0 bases; bases with no gene match: 6. This CDR3 region has 16 residues.

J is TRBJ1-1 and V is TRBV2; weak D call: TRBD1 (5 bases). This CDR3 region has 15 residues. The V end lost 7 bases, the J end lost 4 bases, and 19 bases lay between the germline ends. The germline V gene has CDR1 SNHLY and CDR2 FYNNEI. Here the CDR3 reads CASTSRGGVSTEAFF. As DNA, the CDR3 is TGTGCCAGCACCTCTAGGGGTGGGGTTAGCACTGAAGCTTTCTTT.

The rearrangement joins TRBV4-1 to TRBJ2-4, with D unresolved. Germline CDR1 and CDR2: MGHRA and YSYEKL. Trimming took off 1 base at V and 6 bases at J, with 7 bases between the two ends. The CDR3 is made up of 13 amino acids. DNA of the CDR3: TGCGCCAGCAGCCAAGTGGGCGGAAACATTCAGTACTTC. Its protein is CASSQVGGNIQYF.

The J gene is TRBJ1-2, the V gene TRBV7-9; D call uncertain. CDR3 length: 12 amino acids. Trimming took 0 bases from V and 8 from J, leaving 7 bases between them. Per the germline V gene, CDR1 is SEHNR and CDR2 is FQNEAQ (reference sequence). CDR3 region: CASSLAWRGYTF. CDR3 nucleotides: TGTGCCAGCAGCTTAGCCTGGAGGGGCTACACCTTC.

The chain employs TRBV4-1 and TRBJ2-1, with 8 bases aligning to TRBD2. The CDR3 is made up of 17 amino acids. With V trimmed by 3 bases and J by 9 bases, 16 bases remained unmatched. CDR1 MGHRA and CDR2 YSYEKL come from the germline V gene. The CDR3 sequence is CASSQRPLLVAGSEQFF. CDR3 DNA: TGCGCCAGCAGCCAGAGACCCCTCCTTGTAGCGGGAAGTGAGCAGTTCTTC.

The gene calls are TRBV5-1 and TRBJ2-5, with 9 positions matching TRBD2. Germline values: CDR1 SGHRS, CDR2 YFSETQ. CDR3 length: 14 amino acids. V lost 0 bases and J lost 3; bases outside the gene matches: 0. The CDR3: CASSLVAGEETQYF. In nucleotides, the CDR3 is TGCGCCAGCAGCTTGGTAGCGGGGGAAGAGACCCAGTACTTC.

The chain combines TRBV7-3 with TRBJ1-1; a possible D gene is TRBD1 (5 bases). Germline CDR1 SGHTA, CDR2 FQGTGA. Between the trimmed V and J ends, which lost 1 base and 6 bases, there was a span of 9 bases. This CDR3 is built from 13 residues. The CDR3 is CASSLRGGAEAFF. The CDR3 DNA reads TGTGCCAGCAGCTTAAGAGGAGGGGCTGAAGCTTTCTTT.

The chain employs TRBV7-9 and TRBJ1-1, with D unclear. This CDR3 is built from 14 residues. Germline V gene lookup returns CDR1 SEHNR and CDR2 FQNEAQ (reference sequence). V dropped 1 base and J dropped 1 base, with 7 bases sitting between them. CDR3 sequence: CASSLGAGNTEAFF. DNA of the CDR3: TGTGCCAGCAGCTTAGGGGCAGGGAACACTGAAGCTTTCTTT.

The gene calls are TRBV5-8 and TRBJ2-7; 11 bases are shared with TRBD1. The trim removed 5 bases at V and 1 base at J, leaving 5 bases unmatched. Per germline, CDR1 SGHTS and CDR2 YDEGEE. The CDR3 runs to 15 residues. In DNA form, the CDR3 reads TGTGCCAGCAGATCCCGGGACAGGGGGTCCTACGAGCAGTACTTC. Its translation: CASRSRDRGSYEQYF.

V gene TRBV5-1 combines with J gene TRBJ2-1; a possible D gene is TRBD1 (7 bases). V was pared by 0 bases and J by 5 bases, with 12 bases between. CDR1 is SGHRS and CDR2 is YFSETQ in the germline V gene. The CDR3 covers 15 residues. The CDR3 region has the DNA TGCGCCAGCAGCTTGGGCGGGACAGCTAACAATGAGCAGTTCTTC. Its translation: CASSLGGTANNEQFF.

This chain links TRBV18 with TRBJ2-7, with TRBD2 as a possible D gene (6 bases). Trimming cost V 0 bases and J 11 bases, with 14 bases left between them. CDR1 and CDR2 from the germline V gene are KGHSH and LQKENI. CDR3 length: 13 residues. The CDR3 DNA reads TGTGCCAGCTCACCACCCTTCGGCGGGAAGGAGTACTTC. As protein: CASSPPFGGKEYF.

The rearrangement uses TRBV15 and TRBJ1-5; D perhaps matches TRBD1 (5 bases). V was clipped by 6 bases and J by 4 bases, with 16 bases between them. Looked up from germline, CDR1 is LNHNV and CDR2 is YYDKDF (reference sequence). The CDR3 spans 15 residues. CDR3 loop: CATRITGEGNQPQHF. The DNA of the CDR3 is TGTGCCACCAGAATCACAGGAGAGGGGAATCAGCCCCAGCATTTT.

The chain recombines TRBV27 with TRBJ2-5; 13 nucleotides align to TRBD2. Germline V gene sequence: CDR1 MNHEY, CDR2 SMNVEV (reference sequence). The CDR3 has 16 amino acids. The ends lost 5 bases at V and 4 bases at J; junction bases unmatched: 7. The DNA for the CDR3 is TGTGCCAGCAGTAGACTAGCGGGAGGATCAGGAGAGACCCAGTACTTC. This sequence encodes CASSRLAGGSGETQYF.

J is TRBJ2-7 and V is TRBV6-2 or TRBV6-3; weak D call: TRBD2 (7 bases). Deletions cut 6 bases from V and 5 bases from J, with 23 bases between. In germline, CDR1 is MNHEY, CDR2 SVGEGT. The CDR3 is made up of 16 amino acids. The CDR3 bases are TGTGCCAGCAGCCCGTATCGGGGGGCCAAAGTCGACGAGCAGTACTTC. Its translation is CASSPYRGAKVDEQYF.

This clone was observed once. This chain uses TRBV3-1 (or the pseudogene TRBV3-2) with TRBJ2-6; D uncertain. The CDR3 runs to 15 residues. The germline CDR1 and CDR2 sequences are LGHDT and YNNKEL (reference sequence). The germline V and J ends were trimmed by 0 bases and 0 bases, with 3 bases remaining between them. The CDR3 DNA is TGTGCCAGCAGCCAAGAGCTCTCTGGGGCCAACGTCCTGACTTTC. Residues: CASSQELSGANVLTF.

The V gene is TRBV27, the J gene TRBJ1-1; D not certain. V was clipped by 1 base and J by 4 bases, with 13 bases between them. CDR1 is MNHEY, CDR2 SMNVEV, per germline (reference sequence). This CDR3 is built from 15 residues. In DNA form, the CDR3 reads TGTGCCAGCAGTTTATTAGTGGGATTGGGCACTGAAGCTTTCTTT. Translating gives CASSLLVGLGTEAFF.

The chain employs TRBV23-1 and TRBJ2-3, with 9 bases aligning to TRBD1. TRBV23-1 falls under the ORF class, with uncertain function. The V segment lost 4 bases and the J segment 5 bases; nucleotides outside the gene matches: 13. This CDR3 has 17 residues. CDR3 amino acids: CASSPSRDRALGDTQYF. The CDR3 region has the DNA TGCGCCAGCAGTCCGTCCCGGGACAGGGCCCTGGGAGATACGCAGTATTTT.

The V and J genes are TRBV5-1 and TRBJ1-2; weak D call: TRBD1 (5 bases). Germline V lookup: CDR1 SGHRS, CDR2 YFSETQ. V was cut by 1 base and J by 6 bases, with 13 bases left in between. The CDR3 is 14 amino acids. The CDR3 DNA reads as TGCGCCAGCAGCTTGTGGGCAGGGCGGGATGGCTACACCTTC. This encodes CASSLWAGRDGYTF.